This paragraph reports one TCR beta chain. As yet, its antigen is unknown. The source of the sample is a study of T cell responses to AZD1222 COVID-19 vaccine. Findings and limits, study-wide: Donors were mostly white British, more females; clonal diversity possibly underestimated.

Here immunoSEQ multiplex PCR was the method, and the copy in TCRdb shows in-frame clones only, minus some. The repertoire holds about 110,000 clones, under 95% seen once, with about 6.8% in the top ten. V was pared by 0 bases and J by 7 bases, with 4 bases of the junction left unmatched. CDR1 is MNHNY and CDR2 is SVGAGI in the germline V gene (reference sequence). The CDR3 consists of 15 residues. The sequences come from peripheral blood, collected 28 days after the second AZD1222 dose. The receptor was derived from an adult who received the AZD1222 COVID-19 vaccine. The J gene is TRBJ1-4, the V gene TRBV6-6; 8 bases agree with TRBD1. CDR3 protein: CASSYSGTGGEKLFF. The CDR3 DNA sequence: TGTGCCAGCAGTTACTCGGGTACAGGGGGTGAAAAACTGTTTTTT.